This paragraph reports one TCR beta chain. Its specificity is unknown. TCRdb's copy holds only in-frame clones and misses some; the assay was immunoSEQ multiplex PCR. The sample yields tens of thousands of clones, roughly 78% seen once. The data originate from a study of T cell repertoires and HLA-DP antigens. Across the whole study: Alloreactive CD4+ T cells targeted HLA-DP on transduced HeLa. The donors, ranging 18-to-29 to 60-to-69 years, included a couple of males and one female. Pre-culture CD4+ samples used about 1.1 ug DNA versus around 220 ng for CD137+CD4+ sorts. Findings and limits, study-wide: Previously undetected clones averaged approximately 35% and 51% against the two alleles respectively.

V was pared by 2 bases and J by 5 bases, with 10 bases between. The CDR3 is 15 amino acids. CDR1 and CDR2 from the germline V gene are SGHTA and FQGNSA. Sequenced input: CD4+ T cells from PBMCs. This clonotype originated in a man aged 60 to 69 in good health and CMV-seronegative. The genes are TRBV7-2 and TRBJ1-6; tentatively, D is TRBD1 (5 bases). CDR3 nucleotides: TGTGCCAGCAGCTTAAGGGACGTAGATAATTCACCCCTCCACTTT. This gives the protein CASSLRDVDNSPLHF.